What follows are 9 T cell receptor beta chains derived from one specimen sequenced in a study of blood T cell repertoires in COVID-19. TCRdb keeps only in-frame clones here, not all; method: immunoSEQ multiplex PCR. The sample lists 56,000 or so clones, around nine tenths occurring once. Sequenced material: peripheral blood. Every receptor here comes from a man aged 50 to 59 with acute or convalescent COVID-19.

The chain couples TRBV24-1 to TRBJ2-3; a possible D gene is TRBD2 (5 bases). Germline assignment: CDR1 KGHDR and CDR2 SFDVKD. The CDR3 contains 15 residues. With 5 bases removed from V and 1 base from J, the gap between germline ends came to 12 bases. The CDR3 reads CATSVGGSGTDTQYF. Here the CDR3 DNA reads TGTGCCACCAGTGTAGGTGGGAGTGGCACAGATACGCAGTATTTT.

The chain recombines TRBV7-3 with TRBJ1-5; TRBD1 matches at 11 bases. Trimming took 4 bases from V and 0 from J; bases not matched to a gene: 17. The germline CDR1 and CDR2 sequences are SGHTA and FQGTGA. The CDR3 is 21 amino acids. CDR3 coding DNA: TGTGCCAGCAGCTCGCTCGGACAGGGGGCTATGGAGGTTGTTAGCAATCAGCCCCAGCATTTT. It yields the protein CASSSLGQGAMEVVSNQPQHF.

The V call is TRBV28, the J call TRBJ1-1; a weak D match, TRBD1 (6 bases). V was cut by 9 bases and J by 3 bases, with 14 bases left in between. The CDR3 loop spans 13 amino acids. The germline CDR1 and CDR2 sequences are MDHEN and SYDVKM. The CDR3 reads CASNRERDTEAFF. DNA for the CDR3: TGTGCCAGTAACAGGGAGAGGGACACTGAAGCTTTCTTT.

The chain employs TRBV9 and TRBJ2-1; 8 nucleotides match TRBD2. CDR3 length equals 14 residues. Losses at the gene ends were 4 bases for V and 7 bases for J; bases not matched to a gene: 7. The germline V gene encodes CDR1 SGDLS and CDR2 YYNGEE. The CDR3 DNA follows: TGTGCCAGCAGCAAATCGGGAGGGGTGAATGAGCAGTTCTTC. This codes for CASSKSGGVNEQFF.

CDR3 sequence reads: CATSDFQGGSYEQYF. In DNA form, the CDR3 reads TGTGCCACCAGTGATTTCCAGGGCGGCTCCTACGAGCAGTACTTC. The chain employs TRBV24-1 and TRBJ2-7, with D perhaps matching TRBD1 (5 bases). Trimming removed 1 base from V and 0 bases from J, with 9 bases in between. Germline V gene data show CDR1 as KGHDR and CDR2 as SFDVKD. There are 15 residues in the CDR3.

The rearrangement links TRBV9 to TRBJ2-7; D may be TRBD2 (5 bases). Germline loops: CDR1 SGDLS, CDR2 YYNGEE. Trimming removed 2 bases from V and 2 bases from J, with 8 bases in between. The CDR3 has 13 residues. The CDR3 nucleotides are TGTGCCAGCAGCGTGTCGGGAACCTACGAGCAGTACTTC. It is translated as CASSVSGTYEQYF.

The chain carries TRBV10-1 and TRBJ1-3; D unresolved. Germline values: CDR1 WNHNN, CDR2 SYGVQD (reference sequence). This CDR3 contains 15 residues. V gave up 5 bases and J gave up 0 bases, with 11 bases separating them. CDR3 sequence: CASSTATSSGNTIYF. The DNA for the CDR3 is TGCGCCAGCAGTACAGCGACTAGCTCTGGAAACACCATATATTTT.

This chain uses TRBV6-4 with TRBJ2-2; no clear D. This CDR3 has 13 amino acids. Trimming removed 0 bases at V and 3 bases at J, with 2 bases between. Germline V CDR1 and CDR2: MRHNA, SNTAGT. The CDR3 DNA is TGTGCCAGCAGTGACTCCTACACCGGGGAGCTGTTTTTT. Protein product: CASSDSYTGELFF.

This chain links TRBV3-1 (or the pseudogene TRBV3-2) with TRBJ2-5; TRBD2 agrees at 13 bases. The junction had 10 bases not matched to a gene; V was cut back by 4 bases and J by 8 bases. The CDR3 is made up of 16 amino acids. CDR1 and CDR2 from the germline V gene are LGHDT and YNNKEL (reference sequence). The CDR3 region is CASSPSWTSGRHTQYF. CDR3 DNA: TGTGCCAGCAGCCCCAGTTGGACTAGCGGGAGACATACCCAGTACTTC.